This T cell receptor (beta chain) was captured by sequencing in a study of cytomegalovirus exposure and HLA in healthy donors. Study results and limitations: The tendency of first-cohort TCR clusters to co-occur in the approximately 120 validation repertoires was identified by a subsequent analysis. There were some public TCRs occurring in many donors, but most TCR sequences were rare.

Points on this clone: Its antigen remains unidentified.

Sequencing was performed with immunoSEQ multiplex PCR; in TCRdb, only in-frame clones are kept and a portion is missing. The profile shows 200,000 or so clones, over 80% of them singletons. Germline V gene data show CDR1 as SEHNR and CDR2 as FQNEAQ (reference sequence). V was clipped by 0 bases and J by 6 bases, with 12 bases between them. The CDR3 extends over 15 amino acids. The rearrangement joins TRBV7-9 to TRBJ1-5; D is unresolved. The receptor was isolated from a woman younger than 35 in good health and CMV-seronegative. The sample consisted of PBMCs. CDR3 in amino acids: CASSLAAGGGQPQHF. The CDR3, as DNA: TGTGCCAGCAGCTTAGCTGCAGGAGGAGGTCAGCCCCAGCATTTT.